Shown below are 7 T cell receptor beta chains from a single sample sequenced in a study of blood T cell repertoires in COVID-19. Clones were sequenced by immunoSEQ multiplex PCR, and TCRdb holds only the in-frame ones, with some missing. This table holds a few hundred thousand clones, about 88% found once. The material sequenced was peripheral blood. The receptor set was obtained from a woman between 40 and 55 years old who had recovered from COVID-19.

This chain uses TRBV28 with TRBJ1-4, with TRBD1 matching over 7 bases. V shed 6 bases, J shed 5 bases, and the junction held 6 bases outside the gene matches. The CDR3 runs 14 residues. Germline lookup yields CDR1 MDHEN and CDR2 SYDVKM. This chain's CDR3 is CASSGTVLNEKLFF. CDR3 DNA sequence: TGTGCCAGCAGCGGGACAGTACTAAATGAAAAACTGTTTTTT.

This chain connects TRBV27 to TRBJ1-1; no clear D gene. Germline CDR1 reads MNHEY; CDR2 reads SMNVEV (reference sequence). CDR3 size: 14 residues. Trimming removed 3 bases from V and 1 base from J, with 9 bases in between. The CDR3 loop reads CASSFRERNTEAFF. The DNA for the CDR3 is TGTGCCAGCAGTTTCCGGGAGCGGAACACTGAAGCTTTCTTT.

The CDR3 nucleotides are TGTGCCAGTAGTATCAACAGAAACACTGAAGCTTTCTTT. It is translated as CASSINRNTEAFF. The V gene is TRBV19, the J gene TRBJ1-1; no definite D call. Trimming took 3 bases from V and 2 from J, leaving 7 bases between them. This CDR3 is built from 13 residues. Germline-derived CDR1 and CDR2 are LNHDA and SQIVND (reference sequence).

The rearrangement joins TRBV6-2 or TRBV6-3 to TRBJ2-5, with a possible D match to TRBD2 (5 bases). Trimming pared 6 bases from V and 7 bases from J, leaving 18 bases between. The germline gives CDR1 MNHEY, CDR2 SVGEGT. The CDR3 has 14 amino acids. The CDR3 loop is CASSQTRAPWTQYF. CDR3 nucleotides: TGTGCCAGCAGCCAGACGAGGGCCCCATGGACCCAGTACTTC.

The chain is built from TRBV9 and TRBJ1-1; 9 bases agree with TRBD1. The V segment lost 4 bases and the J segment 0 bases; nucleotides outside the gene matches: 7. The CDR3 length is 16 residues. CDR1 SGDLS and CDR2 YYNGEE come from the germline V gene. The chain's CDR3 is CASSSQGAVMNTEAFF. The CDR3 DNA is TGTGCCAGCAGCTCACAGGGGGCTGTGATGAACACTGAAGCTTTCTTT.

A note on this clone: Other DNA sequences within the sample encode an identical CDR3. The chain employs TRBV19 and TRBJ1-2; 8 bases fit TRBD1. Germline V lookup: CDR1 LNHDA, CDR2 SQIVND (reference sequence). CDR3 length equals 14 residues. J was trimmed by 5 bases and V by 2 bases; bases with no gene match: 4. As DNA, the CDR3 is TGTGCCAGTAGTATACAGGGGGCTTCTTATGGCTACACCTTC. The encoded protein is CASSIQGASYGYTF.

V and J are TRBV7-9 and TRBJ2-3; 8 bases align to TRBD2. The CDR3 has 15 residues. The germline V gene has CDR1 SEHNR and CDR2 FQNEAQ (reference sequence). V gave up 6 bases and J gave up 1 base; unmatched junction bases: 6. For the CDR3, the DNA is TGTGCCAGCAGTAGCGGTAGCGGGGGCACAGATACGCAGTATTTT. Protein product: CASSSGSGGTDTQYF.